Presented here are 11 T cell receptor beta chains from one specimen sequenced in a study of neurological immune-mediated disorders. In TCRdb, the 5' RACE reads were re-called with MiXCR into one record per CDR3 protein. The data contain tens of thousands of distinct CDR3 sequences, more than 9% of them singletons. The specimen sequenced was PBMCs. All receptors come from a woman aged 60 to 75 with HTLV-1-associated myelopathy (HAM/TSP).

This clonotype was counted many times. The chain has TRBV5-1 and TRBJ1-2; 7 bases match TRBD1. The CDR3 loop spans 14 amino acids. CDR1 is SGHRS and CDR2 is YFSETQ in the germline V gene. V was clipped by 2 bases and J by 8 bases; unmatched bases: 9. CDR3 in amino acids: CASSFDRVPVGYTF. CDR3 nucleotide sequence: TGCGCCAGCAGCTTTGACAGGGTCCCGGTCGGCTACACCTTC.

This clonotype was counted ten times or more. The genes are TRBV10-2 and TRBJ2-3; weak D call: TRBD2 (7 bases). Germline CDR1 WSHSY, CDR2 SAAADI. The CDR3 covers 17 residues. Trimming shortened V by 5 bases and J by 6 bases, and 24 bases separated the two germline ends. In DNA, the CDR3 is TGCGCCAGCAGTCTGCAAGGGGGGGGGCTGGTCGCGGATACGCAGTATTTT. Residues: CASSLQGGGLVADTQYF.

Sample share makes this clonotype medium-sized (0.01 to 0.1%). This chain joins TRBV29-1 and TRBJ1-5; 9 nucleotides align to TRBD1. The CDR3 is 13 residues long. Germline-derived CDR1 and CDR2 are SQVTM and ANQGSEA. The junction had 6 bases not matched to a gene; V was cut back by 6 bases and J by 6 bases. The CDR3 region has the DNA TGCAGCGTCCAAACAGGGGGCGGTCAGCCCCAGCATTTT. Its protein product is CSVQTGGGQPQHF.

The sample holds many counts of this clonotype. CDR3 nucleotides: TGTGCCTGGAGGCTAGCGGGGTCGAACACCGGGGAGCTGTTTTTT. Protein: CAWRLAGSNTGELFF. This chain links TRBV30 with TRBJ2-2, with 9 bases aligning to TRBD2. Germline-derived CDR1 and CDR2 are GTSNPN and SVGIG (reference sequence). This CDR3 comprises 15 residues. The V gene end was trimmed by 3 bases and the J gene end by 0 bases; junction bases not matched to a gene: 2.

This clonotype was detected ten times or more. The rearrangement joins TRBV11-2 to TRBJ2-1; D gene unclear. The CDR3 has 12 residues. CDR1 and CDR2 from the germline V gene are SGHAT and FQNNGV. The V end was cut by 1 base, the J end by 9 bases, with 7 bases between. DNA for the CDR3: TGTGCCAGCAGCTTAGCGGTGGCTGAGCAGTTCTTC. It specifies CASSLAVAEQFF.

This clonotype has ten or more counts. The rearrangement uses TRBV27 and TRBJ1-1; D not resolved. Trimming took 5 bases from V and 5 from J, leaving 15 bases between them. The germline V gene encodes CDR1 MNHEY and CDR2 SMNVEV (reference sequence). CDR3 length: 14 amino acids. The CDR3 nucleotides are TGTGCCAGCAGTCAGATCCCGCCGGGGACTGAAGCTTTCTTT. Translated: CASSQIPPGTEAFF.

In this sample, this clonotype is medium-sized. The chain employs TRBV11-2 and TRBJ2-7, with 9 bases identical to TRBD2. The germline CDR1 and CDR2 sequences are SGHAT and FQNNGV. After removal of 5 bases from V and 2 bases from J, the junction contained 4 bases not matched to a gene. The CDR3 is 14 residues long. The CDR3 protein is CASSISGGPYEQYF. In DNA form, the CDR3 reads TGTGCCAGCAGCATTAGCGGGGGTCCCTACGAGCAGTACTTC.

This clonotype was seen at least ten times. The V gene is TRBV12-3 or TRBV12-4, the J gene TRBJ1-6; D possibly corresponds to TRBD1 (5 bases). With 6 bases removed from V and 7 bases from J, the gap between germline ends came to 22 bases. The CDR3 length is 17 residues. The CDR3, as DNA: TGTGCCAGCAGCCTCCCCAGCCGGGACGGGTGGAATTCACCCCTCCACTTT. Translation: CASSLPSRDGWNSPLHF.

This clonotype was observed many times. CDR3 protein: CASCRGLGVCLTAFF. Written as DNA, the CDR3 is TGTGCCAGCTGCAGGGGGCTCGGAGTATGCCTGACAGCTTTCTTT. The rearrangement joins TRBV9 to TRBJ1-1, with 8 nucleotides matching TRBD1. Trimming at V came to 7 bases and at J to 10 bases, leaving 18 bases not matched to a gene. Germline CDR1 reads SGDLS; CDR2 reads YYNGEE. The CDR3 spans 15 residues.

This clonotype was detected many times. The chain links TRBV6-1 to TRBJ2-3; D is possibly TRBD2 (5 bases). Trimming removed 4 bases at V and 4 bases at J, with 21 bases between. Per the germline V gene, CDR1 is MNHNS and CDR2 is SASEGT. This CDR3 contains 17 residues. The CDR3 reads CASSAPRARARSDTQYF. The CDR3 DNA is TGTGCCAGCAGTGCCCCCAGAGCGCGGGCCCGCTCAGATACGCAGTATTTT.

Ten or more counts support this clonotype. The chain links TRBV2 to TRBJ2-1; the D gene is possibly TRBD2 (5 bases). Germline values: CDR1 SNHLY, CDR2 FYNNEI. CDR3 length: 14 residues. Trimming took off 6 bases at V and 3 bases at J, with 12 bases between the two ends. The CDR3 loop reads CASRGRGFYNEQFF. The CDR3 DNA follows: TGTGCCAGCAGGGGGAGAGGGTTCTACAATGAGCAGTTCTTC.